The 19 T cell receptor beta chains reported below all come from one sample, sequenced in a study of Ad26.COV2.S vaccination and SARS-CoV-2 variants. The data were produced by immunoSEQ multiplex PCR, yet TCRdb's version contains in-frame clones alone and is incomplete. The table records a few hundred thousand clones, about four fifths of them present only once. Treatment denoted: 19 received Ad26.COV2.S at low or high dose, single or two shots; five or six received placebo; per-sample allocation not given. Sampling was done on day 63 after the first vaccine or placebo injection. This material consisted of peripheral blood, taken in a trial of Ad26.COV2.S vaccine versus placebo. The receptor set was obtained from a person aged 18-60 years who received the Ad26.COV2.S COVID-19 vaccine or a placebo.

This chain links TRBV5-6 with TRBJ2-1; D is unclear. CDR1 is SGHDT and CDR2 is YYEEEE in the germline V gene. This CDR3 has 15 amino acids. Trimming removed 0 bases from V and 1 base from J, with 8 bases in between. The CDR3 region is CASSLVTTSYNEQFF. The CDR3 region has the DNA TGTGCCAGCAGCTTGGTTACGACATCCTACAATGAGCAGTTCTTC.

The chain has TRBV29-1 and TRBJ2-7, with 7 nucleotides matching TRBD1. Germline loops: CDR1 SQVTM, CDR2 ANQGSEA. V gave up 5 bases and J gave up 0 bases; unmatched junction bases: 4. The CDR3 contains 13 residues. CDR3 bases: TGCAGCGTTACCGGGACAGACTCCTACGAGCAGTACTTC. Translating gives CSVTGTDSYEQYF.

The J gene is TRBJ2-1, the V gene TRBV5-8; no definite D call. V dropped 0 bases and J dropped 0 bases, with 10 bases sitting between them. Germline assignment: CDR1 SGHTS and CDR2 YDEGEE. CDR3 length equals 16 residues. The CDR3 nucleotides are TGTGCCAGCAGCTTGGTGGTCTTTAGCTCCTACAATGAGCAGTTCTTC. This encodes CASSLVVFSSYNEQFF.

This clone has just a few counts. This chain joins TRBV7-9 and TRBJ2-7; a possible D gene is TRBD1 (5 bases). CDR1 and CDR2 from the germline V gene are SEHNR and FQNEAQ (reference sequence). The V and J ends lost 8 bases and 3 bases respectively, with 11 bases between them. The CDR3 loop spans 12 amino acids. Here the CDR3 reads CASQGSNYEQYF. In DNA form, the CDR3 reads TGTGCCAGCCAGGGCAGTAACTACGAGCAGTACTTC. The variable domain in full, with the rest retrieved from reference TRBV7-9 and TRBJ2-7, is DTGVSQNPRHKITKRGQNVTFRCDPISEHNRLYWYRQTLGQGPEFLTYFQNEAQLEKSRLLSDRFSAERPKGSFSTLEIQRTEQGDSAMYLCASQGSNYEQYFGPGTRLTVT.

The V and J genes are TRBV7-2 and TRBJ2-3; no reliable D call. The CDR3 sequence is 14 residues long. Germline assignment: CDR1 SGHTA and CDR2 FQGNSA. V lost 4 bases, J lost 2 bases, and 10 bases lay in between. CDR3 region: CASSWGSYTDTQYF. CDR3 sequence (DNA): TGTGCCAGCAGCTGGGGTTCCTACACAGATACGCAGTATTTT.

The chain couples TRBV4-3 to TRBJ1-3; no clear D. The germline V and J ends were trimmed by 0 bases and 5 bases, with 5 bases remaining between them. From germline, CDR1 is LGHNA and CDR2 YSLEER. The CDR3 sequence is 13 residues long. CDR3 loop: CASSQDRRNTIYF. CDR3 bases: TGCGCCAGCAGCCAAGATCGGCGAAACACCATATATTTT.

V and J are TRBV15 and TRBJ2-3; no clear D. Trimming pared 0 bases from V and 0 bases from J, leaving 7 bases between. Germline lookup yields CDR1 LNHNV and CDR2 YYDKDF (reference sequence). The CDR3 covers 15 residues. Here the CDR3 DNA reads TGTGCCACCAGCAGAGACGGCTTGAGCACAGATACGCAGTATTTT. This encodes CATSRDGLSTDTQYF.

This sequence joins TRBV19 and TRBJ2-3, with D perhaps TRBD1 (5 bases). The CDR3 is 13 amino acids. V lost 4 bases, J lost 5 bases, and 10 bases lay in between. The germline V gene has CDR1 LNHDA and CDR2 SQIVND (reference sequence). For the CDR3, the DNA is TGTGCCAGTAGTACAATTACAGGAGATACGCAGTATTTT. Its protein product is CASSTITGDTQYF.

The J gene is TRBJ1-1, the V gene TRBV25-1; D uncertain. The V gene lost 6 bases and the J gene lost 7 bases, with 9 bases spanning the gap. The CDR3 runs 11 residues. Germline V gives CDR1 MGHDK, CDR2 SYGVNS. CDR3 loop: CASSGPLEAFF. CDR3 DNA sequence: TGTGCCAGCAGCGGACCCCTTGAAGCTTTCTTT.

This clone came up a few times. The V gene is TRBV5-6, the J gene TRBJ1-2; D is uncertain. The CDR3 sequence is 16 residues long. CDR1 SGHDT and CDR2 YYEEEE come from the germline V gene. V was cut by 1 base and J by 4 bases, with 17 bases left in between. CDR3: CASSLIRGGERYGYTF. The CDR3 nucleotides are TGTGCCAGCAGCTTGATCAGAGGAGGCGAGCGCTATGGCTACACCTTC.

The chain couples TRBV5-1 to TRBJ2-1; possible D gene TRBD1, 6 bases. Germline V lookup: CDR1 SGHRS, CDR2 YFSETQ. The CDR3 sequence is 12 residues long. Trimming shortened V by 2 bases and J by 8 bases, and 8 bases separated the two germline ends. The CDR3 nucleotides read TGCGCCAGCAGCTTTCAGGGGTATGAGCAGTTCTTC. It yields the protein CASSFQGYEQFF.

J is TRBJ1-2 and V is TRBV27, with D perhaps TRBD1 (6 bases). Per the germline V gene, CDR1 is MNHEY and CDR2 is SMNVEV (reference sequence). This CDR3 spans 15 amino acids. Deletions cut 2 bases from V and 0 bases from J, with 10 bases between. CDR3 sequence reads: CASSLKTGTNYGYTF. Here the CDR3 DNA reads TGTGCCAGCAGTTTAAAAACAGGGACTAACTATGGCTACACCTTC.

This clone showed up just a few times. The chain combines TRBV5-6 with TRBJ2-7, with 9 bases fitting TRBD1. The CDR3 extends over 14 amino acids. Germline lookup yields CDR1 SGHDT and CDR2 YYEEEE. The J segment lost 1 base and the V segment lost 4 bases, leaving 3 bases of the junction unmatched. The CDR3 here is CASSPDRGSYEQYF. The CDR3 DNA reads as TGTGCCAGCAGCCCCGACAGGGGGTCCTACGAGCAGTACTTC.

This rearrangement joins TRBV10-3 to TRBJ1-1; D gene unclear. Germline CDR1 is ENHRY and CDR2 is SYGVKD. The V gene lost 11 bases and the J gene lost 0 bases, with 16 bases spanning the gap. This CDR3 comprises 14 residues. DNA of the CDR3: TGTGCCCTTTCTAAGGGCGGCCTGAACACTGAAGCTTTCTTT. This translates into CALSKGGLNTEAFF.

This chain connects TRBV18 to TRBJ2-3; the match to TRBD2 covers 7 bases. The CDR3 totals 16 residues. CDR1 and CDR2 (germline): KGHSH, LQKENI. V shed 0 bases and J 4 bases; nucleotides not matched to a gene: 7. The CDR3 DNA reads TGTGCCAGCTCACCACCGCGGACTAGTGAGGCAGATACGCAGTATTTT. This encodes CASSPPRTSEADTQYF.

The V and J genes are TRBV29-1 and TRBJ1-2; possible D gene TRBD1, 5 bases. The V and J ends lost 6 bases and 2 bases respectively, with 13 bases between them. Germline CDR1 is SQVTM and CDR2 is ANQGSEA. The CDR3 loop spans 13 amino acids. The chain's CDR3 is CSVGTGGNYGYTF. For the CDR3, the DNA is TGCAGCGTGGGGACGGGAGGAAACTATGGCTACACCTTC.

The chain is built from TRBV5-1 and TRBJ2-7; 9 nucleotides agree with TRBD2. V shed 4 bases and J 2 bases; nucleotides not matched to a gene: 7. Germline V lookup: CDR1 SGHRS, CDR2 YFSETQ. CDR3 length equals 15 residues. CDR3 DNA sequence: TGCGCCAGCAGCCTAAGACTAGCGGAGCCCTACGAGCAGTACTTC. Translated, it gives CASSLRLAEPYEQYF.

The V and J genes are TRBV27 and TRBJ1-1; 8 bases match TRBD1. The V segment lost 6 bases and the J segment 4 bases; nucleotides outside the gene matches: 7. The CDR3 has 14 amino acids. Germline V lookup: CDR1 MNHEY, CDR2 SMNVEV (reference sequence). The CDR3 sequence is CASSNRGVGTEAFF. The CDR3 bases are TGTGCCAGCAGCAACAGGGGGGTAGGCACTGAAGCTTTCTTT.

The gene calls are TRBV5-4 and TRBJ2-7, with 9 bases identical to TRBD1. The CDR3 is 14 amino acids. CDR1 SGHNT and CDR2 YYREEE come from the germline V gene (reference sequence). V shed 5 bases and J 2 bases; nucleotides not matched to a gene: 5. This chain's CDR3 is CASRPGQGPYEQYF. The CDR3 DNA sequence: TGTGCCAGCAGACCGGGACAGGGACCCTACGAGCAGTACTTC.